This T cell receptor (beta chain) was sequenced during a study of T cells in Graves' hyperthyroidism and ophthalmopathy. Clinical symptoms, serum thyroxine and TRAb, thyroid ultrasound and orbital computed tomography together formed the diagnostic basis. Points from the study as a whole: Ophthalmopathy, which appeared later, was predicted by the model a median about 6 months before onset.

RNA transcripts were the template for amplifying TCR beta CDR3 regions. In the first-round RT-PCR of the TCR CDR3, the HTBI primer set was used. TCRdb itself ran the multiplex PCR reads through MiXCR, one entry per CDR3 protein. The sample holds fewer than 550,000 distinct CDR3 sequences, 15% to 18% seen once. CDR1 and CDR2 (germline): MNHEY, SVGEGT. The CDR3 sequence is 15 residues long. The V and J ends lost 3 bases and 2 bases respectively, with 13 bases between them. This clonotype was detected a few times. Its antigen is undetermined. The chain couples TRBV6-2 or TRBV6-3 to TRBJ1-2; tentative D call: TRBD1 (5 bases). The origin of this receptor is a woman aged 18 to 35 with Graves' hyperthyroidism. Sequenced sample: blood. CDR3 sequence: CASSYWTSPNYGYTF. The DNA for the CDR3 is TGTGCCAGCAGTTATTGGACAAGCCCCAACTATGGCTACACCTTC.